Here is one T cell receptor beta chain with its context. The antigen remains unidentified. The CDR3 has 14 amino acids. The V and J ends lost 5 bases and 5 bases, in that order; junction bases with no gene match: 7. CDR1 is SGHVS, CDR2 FQNEAQ, per germline. Generated by immunoSEQ multiplex PCR, the TCRdb table keeps only in-frame clones and is missing some. The table lists tens of thousands of clones, over 80% of them singletons. The data were taken from a study of cytomegalovirus exposure and HLA in healthy donors. Looking at the study overall: The 500 to 750 first-cohort repertoires and the 130 or so validation repertoires shared the same platform, a later analysis reported. Notes on the study in general: Reportedly, diagnosis of cytomegalovirus status by the classifier showed high specificity and sensitivity. The authors listed over 150 TCR beta chains as cytomegalovirus-associated.

The rearrangement joins TRBV7-8 to TRBJ2-5; 8 nucleotides match TRBD2. Sequencing was performed on PBMCs. This clonotype was obtained from a man aged 25 to 40 in good health and CMV-seronegative. The CDR3 DNA reads TGTGCCAGCAGCGCTAGCGGGTCCTCGGAGACCCAGTACTTC. It encodes CASSASGSSETQYF.